This T cell receptor (beta chain) is drawn from a study of T cells in Graves' hyperthyroidism and ophthalmopathy (dated by TCRdb to about 2019). A note on the overall study: Peripheral blood samples were taken at initial diagnosis, before any treatment was given. TCR V-J signatures able to tell the groups apart were searched for in a discovery cohort of 100 patients, of whom roughly 42 had Graves' ophthalmopathy and roughly 59 had stable Graves' hyperthyroidism. An independent validation cohort of around 20 hyperthyroidism patients and about 15 patients who later progressed to ophthalmopathy tested prospective prediction of ophthalmopathy. The 95 to 100 discovery patients were randomly divided into training and test sets at a 7:3 ratio. Thyroid tissue and blood T-cell repertoires from six or seven Graves' hyperthyroidism patients were also compared in the study. After sampling, hyperthyroidism patients received methimazole starting at 30 mg daily, and ophthalmopathy patients received high-dose intravenous methylprednisolone. The paper reports TCR Vbeta CDR3 sequencing of some 140 peripheral blood samples: approximately 41 ophthalmopathy, roughly 80 hyperthyroidism and about 17 progressor patients.

Ophthalmopathy patients had moderately to severely active disease, Clinical Activity Score of at least 3, NOSPECS grade of at least 4, and duration under 3 months. Any patient with an uncontrolled infection, another autoimmune disease, pregnancy or lactation was excluded. Diagnoses were based on clinical symptoms, serum thyroxine and TRAb, thyroid ultrasound and orbital computed tomography. PBMCs were isolated from about 9.2 ml of fresh peripheral blood by Ficoll-Paque density gradient centrifugation. Total RNA was extracted with Trizol reagent, and quality was checked on an Agilent 2100 Bioanalyzer. General findings and caveats noted by the study authors: In cross-validation, a model built on a 13 V-J signature told ophthalmopathy apart from stable hyperthyroidism with roughly 87% sensitivity and around 84% specificity, and in testing the same model reached 80%/75%. In validation, the model predicted progression to ophthalmopathy with 55% to 71% sensitivity and approximately 78% specificity, a median of 6.5 months before onset. Most expanded thyroid clonotypes (frequency above 0.001) were also found in blood, which suggests that blood repertoires may mirror thyroid immune responses. Sample size was not statistically predetermined, and investigators were not blinded to group allocation.

From its cysteine to its phenylalanine, the CDR3 spans 13 amino acids. The read is trimmed to its CDR3 DNA, 39 bases read in frame from base 1. Taken from the germline V gene, the CDR1 and CDR2 loops are SQVTM and ANQGSEA. V and J lose 6 bases and 8 bases, and a span of 19 bases separates them. This clonotype was seen a handful of times. Its antigen is not yet known. No much larger clonotype is one base removed from it; base qualities were not supplied. The TCR beta CDR3 regions were amplified from RNA transcripts. For the first round of RT-PCR on the TCR CDR3, the HTBI primer set was used together with the Qiagen OneStep RT-PCR kit. A second multiplex PCR round built the libraries, followed by size selection and purification. Sequencing of the libraries was done on an Illumina HiSeq2000 using paired-end 100 bp reads. The source study handled its data this way. SOAPnuke was used to process the raw data, throwing out any read that contained adapters or uncalled bases, had a mean Phred below 15, or lacked an exact constant-primer or identifier match. High-quality paired reads were merged with COPE v1.2.5, and unique nucleotide sequences were defined as clonotypes. MiTCR v1.1 was used to align the clonotypes against IMGT TRBV, TRBD and TRBJ reference segments. The analysis included only V-J combinations with a frequency above 0.0001, which together covered 99.2% of the repertoires. The TCS score was defined as the ratio of F50 (clonal expansion) to E x V (chaos), calculated using BLOSUM62-based TCRdist between CDR3 peptides within each V-J. Welch's t-statistics and random forest reduced approximately 520 V-J features to roughly 13, which were used in a naive Bayes classifier (R e1071). TCRdb itself trimmed the public reads at Q25 with fastp, ran MiXCR and retained productive beta chains. Every distinct CDR3 protein forms one entry, paired with its most common genes and DNA. The V and J calls here are based on TCRdb, not the publication. A total of a few hundred thousand distinct CDR3 sequences appear in this sample, around 15% of them only once. The top ten hold roughly 3.4% of the sample.

Source material: blood. The V and J genes are TRBV29-1 and TRBJ1-1; the D gene is perhaps TRBD1, from 6 matching bases. The sequence came from a middle-aged woman with Graves' ophthalmopathy. CDR3 reads: CSVGDGGLREAFF. The DNA is as follows: TGCAGCGTCGGTGATGGGGGGCTAAGGGAAGCTTTCTTT. The CDR3 plus the reference TRBV29-1 and TRBJ1-1 genes for the other parts give the full variable domain: SAVISQKPSRDICQRGTSLTIQCQVDSQVTMMFWYRQQPGQSLTLIATANQGSEATYESGFVIDKFPISRPNLTFSTLTVSNMSPEDSSIYLCSVGDGGLREAFFGQGTRLTVV.